This TCR beta chain was obtained from a study of lymphopenia after photon versus proton radiotherapy. The study's findings and limits: Relative stability marked proton patients; photon patients lost diversity and naive cells. Only patients who died were analyzed for survival; proton advantage is unproven.

Clones were sequenced by immunoSEQ multiplex PCR, and TCRdb holds only the in-frame ones, with some missing. This table has around 59,000 clones, roughly 80% appearing once. This clone occurred a few times. The antigen is unknown. Per germline, CDR1 SNHLY and CDR2 FYNNEI. The CDR3 extends over 11 amino acids. Trimming left V 7 bases short and J 0 bases short, with 3 bases between. The sequence derives from a man between 60 and 75 years old with pancreatic cancer. This chain uses TRBV2 with TRBJ1-1, with D unresolved. This specimen consisted of peripheral blood, obtained from a patient treated with proton-based radiotherapy. In nucleotides, the CDR3 is TGTGCCAGCAAAATGAACACTGAAGCTTTCTTT. It specifies CASKMNTEAFF.